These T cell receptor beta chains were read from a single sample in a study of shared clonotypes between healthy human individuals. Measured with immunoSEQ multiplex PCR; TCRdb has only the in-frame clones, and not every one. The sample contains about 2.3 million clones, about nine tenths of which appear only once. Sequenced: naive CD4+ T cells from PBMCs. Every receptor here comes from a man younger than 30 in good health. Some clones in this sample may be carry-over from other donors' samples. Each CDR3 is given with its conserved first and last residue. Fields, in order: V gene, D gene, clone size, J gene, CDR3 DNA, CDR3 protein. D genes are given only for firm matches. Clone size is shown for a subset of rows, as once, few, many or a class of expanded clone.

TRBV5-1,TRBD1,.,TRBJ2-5,TGCGCCAGCAGCTCCAGTAGGACAGGGGGCGTAGAGACCCAGTACTTC,CASSSSRTGGVETQYF
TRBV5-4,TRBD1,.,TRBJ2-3,TGTGCCAGCAGCTTCGACAGGGGAACCGCAGATACGCAGTATTTT,CASSFDRGTADTQYF
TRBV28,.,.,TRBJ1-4,TGTGCCAGCACCAAGTTTGCGGCGGAAGGCAATGAAAAACTGTTTTTT,CASTKFAAEGNEKLFF
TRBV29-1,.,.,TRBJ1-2,TGCAGCGTTGACAGGAATAACTATGGCTACACCTTC,CSVDRNNYGYTF
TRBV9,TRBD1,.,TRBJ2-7,TGTGCCAGCAGCGTAGGGACAGGGACAACCTACGAGCAGTACTTC,CASSVGTGTTYEQYF
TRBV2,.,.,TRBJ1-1,TGTGCCAGCAAGGCACATCTGAACACTGAAGCTTTCTTT,CASKAHLNTEAFF
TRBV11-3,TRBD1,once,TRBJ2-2,TGTGCCAGCACTTCCACAGGGGCCGGGGAGCTGTTTTTT,CASTSTGAGELFF
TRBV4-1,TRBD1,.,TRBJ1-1,TGCGCCAGCAGCGACCACCGAGGGGGCAGCACTGAAGCTTTCTTT,CASSDHRGGSTEAFF
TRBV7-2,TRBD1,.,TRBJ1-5,TGTGCCAGCAGCCGGGACAGGGGGCAGCCCCAGCATTTT,CASSRDRGQPQHF
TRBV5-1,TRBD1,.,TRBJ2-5,TGCGCCAGCAGCTTAGGACAGGGCTTGGAGACCCAGTACTTC,CASSLGQGLETQYF
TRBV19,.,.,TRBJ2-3,TGTGCCAGTAGTATAGTCGGGACATCTACTAGCACAGATACGCAGTATTTT,CASSIVGTSTSTDTQYF
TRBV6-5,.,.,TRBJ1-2,TGTGCCAGCAGACCCCCGGGGACACATGGCTACACCTTC,CASRPPGTHGYTF
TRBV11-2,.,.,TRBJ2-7,TGTGCCAGCAGCTCAGTAGGAGAAACGTCCTACGAGCAGTACTTC,CASSSVGETSYEQYF